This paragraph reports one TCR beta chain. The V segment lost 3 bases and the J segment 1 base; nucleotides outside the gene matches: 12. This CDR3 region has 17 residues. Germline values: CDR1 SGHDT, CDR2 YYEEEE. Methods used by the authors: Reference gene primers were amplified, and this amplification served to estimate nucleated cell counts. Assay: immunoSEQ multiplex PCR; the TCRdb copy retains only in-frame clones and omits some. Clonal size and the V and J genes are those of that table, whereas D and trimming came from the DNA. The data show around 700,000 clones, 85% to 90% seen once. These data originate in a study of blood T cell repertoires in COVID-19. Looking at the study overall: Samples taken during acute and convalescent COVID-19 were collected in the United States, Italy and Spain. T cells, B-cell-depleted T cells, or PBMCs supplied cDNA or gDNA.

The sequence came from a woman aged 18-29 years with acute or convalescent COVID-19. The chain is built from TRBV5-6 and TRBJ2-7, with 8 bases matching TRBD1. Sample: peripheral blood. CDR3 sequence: CASSSRTGNVISYEQYF. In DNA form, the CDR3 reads TGTGCCAGCAGCTCAAGGACAGGGAACGTTATTTCCTACGAGCAGTACTTC.